The 20 T cell receptor beta chains below all came from one sample that was sequenced in a study of shared clonotypes between healthy human individuals (dated by TCRdb to 2018 to 2021). The library was generated by the immunoSEQ multiplex PCR assay. TCRdb took this table from immuneACCESS and kept in-frame rearrangements with V and J called. Such tables lack part of the clones; where checked against another copy, unresolved V genes explain under half of the gap, and the rest is unexplained. For this sample the table gives about 490,000 clones, of which roughly 78% were detected only once. Around 12% of the sample comes from the top ten. The material sequenced was PBMCs. The source is a woman in her thirties or forties in good health. Some clones in this sample may be carry-over from other donors' samples.

This chain uses TRBV5-1 with TRBJ2-1; D possibly matches TRBD1 or TRBD2 (5 bases each). The V end was cut by 4 bases, the J end by 0 bases, with 11 bases between. This CDR3 is built from 15 residues. Germline V lookup: CDR1 SGHRS, CDR2 YFSETQ. CDR3 in amino acids: CASSPGTDSYNEQFF. The CDR3, as DNA: TGCGCCAGCAGCCCCGGGACGGACTCCTACAATGAGCAGTTCTTC.

This clone was detected only once. The chain carries TRBV4-1 and TRBJ1-6, with D hard to call. CDR3 length: 17 amino acids. The germline V and J ends were trimmed by 0 bases and 0 bases, with 9 bases remaining between them. Germline V gene lookup returns CDR1 MGHRA and CDR2 YSYEKL. The CDR3 sequence is CASSQDTGSSYNSPLHF. In DNA, the CDR3 is TGCGCCAGCAGCCAAGATACGGGGAGCTCCTATAATTCACCCCTCCACTTT.

The gene calls are TRBV28 and TRBJ1-2; D gene unclear. V gave up 7 bases and J gave up 4 bases, with 16 bases separating them. Per germline, CDR1 MDHEN and CDR2 SYDVKM. The CDR3 covers 14 residues. The CDR3 region is CASTSPGVSYGYTF. The CDR3 DNA reads TGTGCCAGCACCTCGCCCGGGGTGAGCTATGGCTACACCTTC.

To note about this clone: The same CDR3 also results from other DNA sequences found in this sample. The gene calls are TRBV30 and TRBJ1-5; the match to TRBD1 covers 7 bases. The CDR3 extends over 13 amino acids. The germline gives CDR1 GTSNPN, CDR2 SVGIG (reference sequence). V lost 3 bases and J lost 3; bases outside the gene matches: 2. The CDR3 coding sequence is TGTGCCTGGAGCACAGGGGACAATCAGCCCCAGCATTTT. As protein: CAWSTGDNQPQHF.

This clone was seen more than once but under ten times. CDR3 sequence: CASSLSRGRRETQYF. CDR3 DNA: TGTGCCAGCAGTTTAAGCAGGGGGCGTCGGGAGACCCAGTACTTC. The chain combines TRBV27 with TRBJ2-5; TRBD1 matches 8 bases. J lost 5 bases, V lost 2 bases, and 7 bases had no gene match. Looked up from germline, CDR1 is MNHEY and CDR2 is SMNVEV (reference sequence). The CDR3 runs 15 residues.

To note about this clone: A read error may be the cause here, since a much bigger clone is one base away. The sample holds other DNA sequences that translate to the same CDR3. This chain uses TRBV28 with TRBJ2-7; D gene unclear. Germline V gene sequence: CDR1 MDHEN, CDR2 SYDVKM. The V end lost 4 bases, the J end lost 0 bases, and 7 bases lay between the germline ends. The CDR3 covers 13 residues. The CDR3 spells CASSSLSSYEQYF. The CDR3, as DNA: TGTGCCAGCAGTTCACTGAGCTCCTACGAGCAGTACTTC.

The chain is built from TRBV10-3 and TRBJ2-5; the D gene is possibly TRBD1 (6 bases). Trimming left V 2 bases short and J 11 bases short, with 15 bases between. This CDR3 has 13 amino acids. Per germline, CDR1 ENHRY and CDR2 SYGVKD. CDR3 bases: TGTGCCATCAGTGAGAATAGGGGGTGGGAGCAGTACTTC. It codes for CAISENRGWEQYF.

A word on this clone: Other DNA sequences in this sample translate to the same CDR3. This chain links TRBV18 with TRBJ2-7; D remains unclear. Trimming stripped 3 bases from V and 0 bases from J, with 6 bases between. Germline CDR1 reads KGHSH; CDR2 reads LQKENI. The CDR3 consists of 13 residues. The CDR3 protein is CASSPLSSYEQYF. The CDR3 DNA reads as TGTGCCAGCTCACCCTTAAGCTCCTACGAGCAGTACTTC.

This clone has a handful of counts. The chain recombines TRBV28 with TRBJ1-4; possible D gene TRBD1, 5 bases. V was trimmed by 5 bases and J by 3 bases, leaving 13 bases between them. Germline lookup yields CDR1 MDHEN and CDR2 SYDVKM. The CDR3 is 15 amino acids. CDR3: CASSTSGTANEKLFF. The DNA for the CDR3 is TGTGCCAGCAGTACCTCAGGGACTGCTAATGAAAAACTGTTTTTT.

The V gene is TRBV2, the J gene TRBJ2-7, with D possibly TRBD1 on 6 matching bases. This CDR3 has 13 amino acids. Germline CDR1 SNHLY, CDR2 FYNNEI. Trimming took 7 bases from V and 6 from J, leaving 16 bases between them. The CDR3 region is CASNWDIGGEQYF. The DNA for the CDR3 is TGTGCCAGCAACTGGGACATTGGGGGCGAGCAGTACTTC.

V gene TRBV5-4 combines with J gene TRBJ2-3; 7 positions match TRBD2. V was clipped by 6 bases and J by 2 bases; unmatched bases: 12. Germline values: CDR1 SGHNT, CDR2 YYREEE (reference sequence). CDR3 size: 16 residues. The CDR3 protein is CASTREGNPNTDTQYF. The CDR3 DNA follows: TGTGCCAGCACCAGGGAGGGAAACCCCAACACAGATACGCAGTATTTT.

The chain carries TRBV29-1 and TRBJ2-7, with D unclear. The germline V and J ends were trimmed by 5 bases and 3 bases, with 8 bases remaining between them. Germline V gene lookup returns CDR1 SQVTM and CDR2 ANQGSEA. The CDR3 loop spans 11 amino acids. CDR3 sequence: CSVLGIYEQYF. The CDR3 nucleotides are TGCAGCGTTTTGGGGATCTACGAGCAGTACTTC.

This clone was counted a single time. The chain uses TRBV10-3 and TRBJ2-1; perhaps TRBD2 as D (6 bases). The CDR3 has 14 amino acids. Germline V gene lookup returns CDR1 ENHRY and CDR2 SYGVKD. V lost 7 bases, J lost 6 bases, and 16 bases lay in between. Here the CDR3 reads CAINSGVISNEQFF. The CDR3 DNA is TGTGCCATCAATTCGGGAGTTATAAGCAATGAGCAGTTCTTC.

V and J are TRBV4-3 and TRBJ2-3; no reliable D call. The CDR3 is made up of 15 amino acids. Germline loops: CDR1 LGHNA, CDR2 YSLEER. V lost 1 base and J lost 0, with 8 bases in between. CDR3 sequence reads: CASSQVATSTDTQYF. The CDR3 region has the DNA TGCGCCAGCAGCCAAGTTGCTACTAGCACAGATACGCAGTATTTT.

The rearrangement joins TRBV19 to TRBJ1-2; maybe TRBD1 (6 bases). The V end was cut by 5 bases, the J end by 7 bases, with 14 bases between. Germline assignment: CDR1 LNHDA and CDR2 SQIVND (reference sequence). This CDR3 comprises 13 residues. The CDR3 region has the DNA TGTGCCAGTAGTCCGGCAGGGGACGTTGGCTACACCTTC. As protein: CASSPAGDVGYTF.

The chain uses TRBV7-2 and TRBJ2-1, with 9 bases matching TRBD2. Germline values: CDR1 SGHTA, CDR2 FQGNSA. CDR3 length: 15 residues. J lost 9 bases, V lost 5 bases, and 11 bases had no gene match. This chain's CDR3 is CASSPSLAGSVEQFF. The CDR3 bases are TGTGCCAGCAGCCCAAGCCTAGCGGGAAGTGTTGAGCAGTTCTTC.

In its sample, this clone was seen a few times. The chain is built from TRBV4-1 and TRBJ2-1; unclear D gene. Germline V gene sequence: CDR1 MGHRA, CDR2 YSYEKL. The V end was cut by 1 base, the J end by 1 base, with 8 bases between. This CDR3 contains 15 residues. In DNA, the CDR3 is TGCGCCAGCAGCCAAGTTCTGGGGTCCTACAATGAGCAGTTCTTC. Its protein product is CASSQVLGSYNEQFF.

The V gene is TRBV29-1, the J gene TRBJ2-7, with TRBD2 matching 12 bases. Germline trimming cut 4 bases from V and 3 bases from J; bases unmatched to any gene: 4. This CDR3 has 14 amino acids. Germline assignment: CDR1 SQVTM and CDR2 ANQGSEA. The DNA for the CDR3 is TGCAGCGTTGGACTAGCGGGAGCCAACTACGAGCAGTACTTC. It translates to CSVGLAGANYEQYF.

The rearrangement joins TRBV7-9 to TRBJ1-5; the D gene is possibly TRBD1 (5 bases). Germline V gene data show CDR1 as SEHNR and CDR2 as FQNEAQ (reference sequence). This CDR3 is built from 13 residues. Trimming stripped 1 base from V and 14 bases from J, with 15 bases between. CDR3 sequence reads: CASSLEQAAPKHF. The DNA of the CDR3 is TGTGCCAGCAGCTTAGAACAGGCAGCCCCCAAGCATTTT.

The CDR3 sequence: CASSQLQGRATQYF. The CDR3 nucleotides are TGTGCCAGCAGCCAATTACAGGGGAGGGCGACCCAGTACTTC. The chain employs TRBV11-2 and TRBJ2-5; D may correspond to TRBD1 or TRBD2 (7 bases each). The CDR3 contains 14 residues. Trimming pared 5 bases from V and 7 bases from J, leaving 17 bases between. Germline V gives CDR1 SGHAT, CDR2 FQNNGV.